Listed below are T cell receptor beta chains from one sample, sequenced in a study of human T cells and chemical hapten exposure. TCRdb itself ran the RACE reads through MiXCR, one entry per CDR3 protein. The sample lists fewer than 500,000 distinct CDR3 sequences; approximately 5% were seen once. Sequencing used whole blood, obtained in connection with sensitization to the hapten diphenylcyclopropenone (DPC). All receptors derive from a woman between 45 and 65 years old with alopecia areata. Some clones in this sample may be carry-over from other donors' samples. The CDR3 runs from the conserved cysteine through the conserved F or W. The order of the fields is J gene, D gene, V gene, CDR3 length, CDR3 protein. D genes are given only for firm matches.

J: TRBJ2-3
D: .
V: TRBV20-1
length: 14
CDR3: CSATDGDRTDTQYF

J: TRBJ1-6
D: .
V: TRBV7-2
length: 13
CDR3: CASSLELSRPLHF

J: TRBJ1-1
D: .
V: TRBV3-1
length: 15
CDR3: CASSQGGTQNTEAFF

J: TRBJ1-3
D: .
V: TRBV4-2
length: 16
CDR3: CASSPGGIRSGNTIYF

J: TRBJ2-3
D: .
V: TRBV5-6
length: 15
CDR3: CAASGRVRSTDTQYF

J: TRBJ2-5
D: TRBD2
V: TRBV7-2
length: 15
CDR3: CASSPRTSLGETQYF

J: TRBJ2-6
D: TRBD1
V: TRBV9
length: 14
CDR3: CASSVGQGANVLTF

J: TRBJ2-3
D: TRBD1
V: TRBV9
length: 15
CDR3: CASSVGTVGTDTQYF

J: TRBJ1-1
D: .
V: TRBV27
length: 16
CDR3: CASSYGVFTGGTEAFF

J: TRBJ2-4
D: .
V: TRBV2
length: 16
CDR3: CASSPPRTLAKNIQYF

J: TRBJ2-7
D: TRBD1
V: TRBV15
length: 15
CDR3: CATSSRTGRTYEQYF

J: TRBJ1-5
D: .
V: TRBV12-3/TRBV12-4
length: 16
CDR3: CASSLETGASNQPQHF